This T cell receptor (beta chain) was retrieved from a study of shared clonotypes between healthy human individuals. The sorted-subset replicate PCRs were given about 200 ng DNA, which is roughly 30,000 T cell genomes. TCRdb keeps only in-frame clones here, not all; method: immunoSEQ multiplex PCR. The sample carries some 790,000 clones, just under 75% recorded once. About this clone itself: As yet, its antigen is unknown.

Findings of the study overall: Having only a few donors restricted how much genetic and exposure-history diversity was captured.

The sequenced material came from memory CD4+ T cells sorted from blood. Sample subset: CD45RA-negative fraction. The TCR comes from a woman aged 30 to 39 in good health.

CDR3 loop: CASSLAGTGPYEQYF. In nucleotides, the CDR3 is TGTGCCAGCAGCTTAGCGGGGACGGGACCCTACGAGCAGTACTTC. This chain connects TRBV11-3 to TRBJ2-7; D possibly uses TRBD1 or TRBD2 (5 bases each). Germline V gives CDR1 SGHNT, CDR2 YENEEA. CDR3 size: 15 residues. V lost 1 base and J lost 2, with 12 bases in between. Full variable domain (rest looked up from reference TRBV11-3 and TRBJ2-7): EAGVVQSPRYKIIEKKQPVAFWCNPISGHNTLYWYLQNLGQGPELLIRYENEEAVDDSQLPKDRFSAERLKGVDSTLKIQPAELGDSAVYLCASSLAGTGPYEQYFGPGTRLTVT.